This TCR beta chain came from a study of T cell clones after liver transplantation. The overall study: Post-transplant blood was tracked for graft-donor-reactive T cell clones identified in a pre-transplant mixed lymphocyte reaction. Until 12-24 months post-transplant, subjects got standard immunosuppression and no induction. Regarding the study as a whole: In 5 of 8 subjects, circulating graft-donor-reactive CD4 TCRbeta sequences fell significantly after transplant. In a couple of subjects, few donor cells limited the measurable donor-reactive repertoire.

Clones were read by immunoSEQ multiplex PCR, and TCRdb kept only the in-frame ones, dropping some. The sample has roughly 72,000 clones; around 84% are singletons. As to this clone: As yet, its antigen is unknown. The junction departs from the called germline gene at one end, perhaps through a read error.

The CDR3 contains 13 residues. Germline lookup yields CDR1 MDHEN and CDR2 SYDVKM. The J gene is TRBJ2-7, the V gene TRBV28; 8 bases fit TRBD2. The receptor was derived from a human patient who received a liver transplant. Some T cells may be graft donor cells. The sample in question was CD4+ T cells from blood, obtained around 50 months after liver transplant. The CDR3 DNA sequence: TGTGCCAGCAGTTTAGGTGCTGGGGGACTAGTCTTTTTC. This gives the protein CASSLGAGGLVFF.